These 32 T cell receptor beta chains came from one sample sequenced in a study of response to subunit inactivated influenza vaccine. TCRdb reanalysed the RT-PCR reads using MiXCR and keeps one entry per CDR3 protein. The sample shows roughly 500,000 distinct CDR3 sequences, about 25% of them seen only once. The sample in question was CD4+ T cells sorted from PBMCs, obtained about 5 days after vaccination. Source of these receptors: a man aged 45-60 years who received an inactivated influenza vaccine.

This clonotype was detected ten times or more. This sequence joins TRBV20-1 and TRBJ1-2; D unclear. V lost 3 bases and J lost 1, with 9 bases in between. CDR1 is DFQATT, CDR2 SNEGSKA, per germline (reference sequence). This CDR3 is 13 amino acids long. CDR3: CSASPRINYGYTF. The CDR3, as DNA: TGCAGTGCTAGTCCCCGAATTAACTATGGCTACACCTTC.

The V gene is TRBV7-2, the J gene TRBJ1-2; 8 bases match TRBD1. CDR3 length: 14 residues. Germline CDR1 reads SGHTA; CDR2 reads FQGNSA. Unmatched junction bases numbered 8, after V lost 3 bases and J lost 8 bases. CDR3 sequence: CASSLDRASMGYTF. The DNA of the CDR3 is TGTGCCAGCAGCTTGGACAGGGCCTCTATGGGCTACACCTTC.

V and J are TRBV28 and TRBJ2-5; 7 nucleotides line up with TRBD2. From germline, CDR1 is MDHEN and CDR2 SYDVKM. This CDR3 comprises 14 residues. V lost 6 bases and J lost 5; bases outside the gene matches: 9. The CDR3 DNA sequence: TGTGCCAGCAGAGTTTACGGGAGGAGTGAGACCCAGTACTTC. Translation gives CASRVYGRSETQYF.

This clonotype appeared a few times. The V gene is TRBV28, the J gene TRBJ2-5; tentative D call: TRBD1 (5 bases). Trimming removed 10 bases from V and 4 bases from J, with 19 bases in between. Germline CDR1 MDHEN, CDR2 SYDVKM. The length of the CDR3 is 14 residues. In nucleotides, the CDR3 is TGTGCCACGACAGAAATCCTGGGTCTAGAGACCCAGTACTTC. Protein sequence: CATTEILGLETQYF.

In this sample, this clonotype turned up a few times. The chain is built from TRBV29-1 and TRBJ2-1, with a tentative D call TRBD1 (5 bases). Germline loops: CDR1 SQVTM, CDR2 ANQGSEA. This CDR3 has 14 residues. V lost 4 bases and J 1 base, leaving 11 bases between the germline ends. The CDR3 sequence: CSVGSQGSYNEQFF. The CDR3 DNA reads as TGCAGCGTTGGTTCTCAGGGATCCTACAATGAGCAGTTCTTC.

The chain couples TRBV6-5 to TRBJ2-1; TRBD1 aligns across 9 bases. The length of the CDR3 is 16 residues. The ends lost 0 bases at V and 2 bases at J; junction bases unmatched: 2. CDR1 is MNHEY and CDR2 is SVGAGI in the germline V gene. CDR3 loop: CASSYSRTGAYNEQFF. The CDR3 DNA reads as TGTGCCAGCAGTTACTCGCGGACAGGGGCCTACAATGAGCAGTTCTTC.

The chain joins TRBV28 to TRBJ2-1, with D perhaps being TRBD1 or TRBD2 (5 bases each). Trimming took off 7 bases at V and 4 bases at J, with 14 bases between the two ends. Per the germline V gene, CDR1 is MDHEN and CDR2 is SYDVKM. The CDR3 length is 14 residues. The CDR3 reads CASTQGRLYNEQFF. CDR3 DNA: TGTGCCAGCACCCAGGGACGGTTGTACAATGAGCAGTTCTTC.

In DNA form, the CDR3 reads TGCAGCGCCGAATTGACAGGGCAGCAGTTCTTC. Translating gives CSAELTGQQFF. The chain combines TRBV29-1 with TRBJ2-1, with TRBD1 matching over 7 bases. V was pared by 7 bases and J by 11 bases, with 8 bases of the junction left unmatched. This CDR3 spans 11 amino acids. Looked up from germline, CDR1 is SQVTM and CDR2 is ANQGSEA.

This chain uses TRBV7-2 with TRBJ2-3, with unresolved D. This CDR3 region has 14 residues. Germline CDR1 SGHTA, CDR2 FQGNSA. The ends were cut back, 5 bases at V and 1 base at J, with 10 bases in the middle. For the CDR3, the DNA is TGTGCCAGCAGCATCCTTCCCCGCACAGATACGCAGTATTTT. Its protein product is CASSILPRTDTQYF.

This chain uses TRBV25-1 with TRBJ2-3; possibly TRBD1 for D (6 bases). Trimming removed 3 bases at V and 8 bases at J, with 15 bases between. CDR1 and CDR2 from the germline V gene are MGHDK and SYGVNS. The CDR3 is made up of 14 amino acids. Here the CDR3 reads CASSETRGRGTQYF. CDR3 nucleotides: TGTGCCAGCAGTGAGACCAGGGGACGAGGTACGCAGTATTTT.

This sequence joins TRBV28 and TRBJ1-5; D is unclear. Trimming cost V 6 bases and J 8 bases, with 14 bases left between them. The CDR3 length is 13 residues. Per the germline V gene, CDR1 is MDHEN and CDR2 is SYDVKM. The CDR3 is CASSLGRSKPQHF. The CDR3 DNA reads TGTGCCAGCAGCTTAGGGAGGTCGAAGCCCCAGCATTTT.

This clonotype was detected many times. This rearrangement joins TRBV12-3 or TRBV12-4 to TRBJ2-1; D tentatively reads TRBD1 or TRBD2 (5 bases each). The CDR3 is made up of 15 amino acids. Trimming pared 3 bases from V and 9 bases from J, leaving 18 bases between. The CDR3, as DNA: TGTGCCAGCAGTTTTCGGGACGGGCCGTACGGTGAGCAGTTCTTC. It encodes CASSFRDGPYGEQFF.

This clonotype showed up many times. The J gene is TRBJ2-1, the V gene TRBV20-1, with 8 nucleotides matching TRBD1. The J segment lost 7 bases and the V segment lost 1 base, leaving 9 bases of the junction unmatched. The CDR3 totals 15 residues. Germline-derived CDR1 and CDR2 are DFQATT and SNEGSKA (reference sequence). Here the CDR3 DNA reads TGCAGTGCTAGAGGGCGGACAGGGCTTTCGAATGAGCAGTTCTTC. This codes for CSARGRTGLSNEQFF.

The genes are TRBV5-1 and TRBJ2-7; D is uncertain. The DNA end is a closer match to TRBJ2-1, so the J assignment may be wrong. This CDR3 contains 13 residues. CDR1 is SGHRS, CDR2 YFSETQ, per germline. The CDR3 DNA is TGCGCCAGCAGCTTGGGGGGAACCTACGAGCAGTTCTTC. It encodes CASSLGGTYEQFF.

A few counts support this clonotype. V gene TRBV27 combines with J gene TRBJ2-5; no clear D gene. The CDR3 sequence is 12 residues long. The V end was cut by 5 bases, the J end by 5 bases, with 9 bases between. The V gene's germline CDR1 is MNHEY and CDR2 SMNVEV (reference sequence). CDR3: CASSPNGETQYF. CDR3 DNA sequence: TGTGCCAGCAGTCCCAATGGGGAGACCCAGTACTTC.

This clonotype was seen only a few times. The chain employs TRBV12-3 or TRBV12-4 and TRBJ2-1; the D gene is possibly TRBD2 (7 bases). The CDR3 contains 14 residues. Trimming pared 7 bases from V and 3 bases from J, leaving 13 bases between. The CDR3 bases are TGTGCCAGCATCCGGGGGGCGGGCTACAATGAGCAGTTCTTC. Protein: CASIRGAGYNEQFF.

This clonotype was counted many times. CDR3: CASSLPPRLAGRTDTQYF. CDR3 DNA sequence: TGTGCCAGCAGCTTACCCCCCCGACTAGCGGGGCGCACAGATACGCAGTATTTT. The rearrangement joins TRBV11-1 to TRBJ2-3; 11 bases fit TRBD2. The CDR3 loop spans 18 amino acids. V lost 2 bases and J lost 1; bases outside the gene matches: 8. Germline CDR1 is SGHAT and CDR2 is FQDESV (reference sequence).

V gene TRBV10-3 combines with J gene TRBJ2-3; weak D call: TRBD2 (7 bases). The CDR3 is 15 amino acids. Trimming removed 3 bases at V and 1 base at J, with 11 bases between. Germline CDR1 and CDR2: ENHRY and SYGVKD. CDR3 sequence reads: CAISDTGGRTDTQYF. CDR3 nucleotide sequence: TGTGCCATCAGTGATACGGGGGGCCGCACAGATACGCAGTATTTT.

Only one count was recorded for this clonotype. The CDR3 protein is CASSNRRDQYEQYF. The CDR3 coding sequence is TGTGCCAGCAGTAACCGGAGGGACCAATACGAGCAGTACTTC. The chain carries TRBV21-1 and TRBJ2-7; the table's TRBD2 call for D was not verified on the DNA. TRBV21-1 is a pseudogene segment. The CDR3 covers 14 residues.

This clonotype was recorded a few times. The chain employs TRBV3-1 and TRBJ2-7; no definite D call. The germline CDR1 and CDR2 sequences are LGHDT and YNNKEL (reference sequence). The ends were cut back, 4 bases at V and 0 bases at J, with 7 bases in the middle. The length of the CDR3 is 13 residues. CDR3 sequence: CASSPSYSYEQYF. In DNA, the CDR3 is TGTGCCAGCAGCCCCTCCTACTCCTACGAGCAGTACTTC.

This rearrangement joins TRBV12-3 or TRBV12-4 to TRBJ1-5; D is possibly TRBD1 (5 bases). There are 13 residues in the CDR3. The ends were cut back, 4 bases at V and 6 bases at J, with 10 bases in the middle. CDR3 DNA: TGTGCCAGCAGTTGGGGGGTCAGTCAGCCCCAGCATTTT. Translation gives CASSWGVSQPQHF.

The DNA for the CDR3 is TGTGCCAGCAGCTTAGTACGGGGGGTCGGCAATGAGCAGTTCTTC. This translates into CASSLVRGVGNEQFF. The gene calls are TRBV7-2 and TRBJ2-1; TRBD2 matches 7 bases. J was trimmed by 6 bases and V by 1 base; bases with no gene match: 6. From germline, CDR1 is SGHTA and CDR2 FQGNSA. The CDR3 sequence is 15 residues long.

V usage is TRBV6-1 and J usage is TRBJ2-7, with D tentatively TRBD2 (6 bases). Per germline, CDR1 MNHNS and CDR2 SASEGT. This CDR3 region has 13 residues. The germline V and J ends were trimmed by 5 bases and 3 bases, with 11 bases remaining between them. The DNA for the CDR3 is TGTGCCAGCAGTCGGGACTGGAACTACGAGCAGTACTTC. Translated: CASSRDWNYEQYF.

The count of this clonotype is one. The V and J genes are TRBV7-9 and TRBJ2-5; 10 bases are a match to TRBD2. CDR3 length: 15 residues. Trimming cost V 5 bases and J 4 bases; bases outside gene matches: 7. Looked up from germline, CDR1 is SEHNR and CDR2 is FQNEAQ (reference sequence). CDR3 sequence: CASSASGGFLETQYF. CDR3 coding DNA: TGTGCCAGCAGCGCTAGCGGGGGTTTCCTAGAGACCCAGTACTTC.

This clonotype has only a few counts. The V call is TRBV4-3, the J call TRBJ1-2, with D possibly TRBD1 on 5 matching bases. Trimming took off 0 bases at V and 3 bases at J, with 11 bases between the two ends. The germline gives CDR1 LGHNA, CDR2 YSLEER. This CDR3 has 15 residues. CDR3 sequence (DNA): TGCGCCAGCAGCCAAGATGCAAGGGACCACTATGGCTACACCTTC. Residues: CASSQDARDHYGYTF.

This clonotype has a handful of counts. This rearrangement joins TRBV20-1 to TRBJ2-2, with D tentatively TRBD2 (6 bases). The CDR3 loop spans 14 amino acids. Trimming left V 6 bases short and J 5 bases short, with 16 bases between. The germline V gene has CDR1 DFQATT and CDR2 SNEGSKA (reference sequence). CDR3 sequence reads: CSAARPGVTGELFF. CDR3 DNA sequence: TGCAGTGCGGCCCGACCGGGAGTAACCGGGGAGCTGTTTTTT.

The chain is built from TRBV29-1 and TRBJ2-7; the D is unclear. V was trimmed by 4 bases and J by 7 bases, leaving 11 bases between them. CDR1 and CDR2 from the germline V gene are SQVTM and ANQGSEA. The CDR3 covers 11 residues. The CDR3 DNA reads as TGCAGCGTTGGTGGCAGTCTTGAGCAGTACTTC. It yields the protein CSVGGSLEQYF.

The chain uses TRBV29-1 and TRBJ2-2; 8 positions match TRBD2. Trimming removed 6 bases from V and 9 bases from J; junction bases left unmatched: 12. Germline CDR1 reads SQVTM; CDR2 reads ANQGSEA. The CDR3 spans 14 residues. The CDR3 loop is CSVGTRLASRELFF. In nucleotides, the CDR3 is TGCAGCGTCGGAACGAGACTAGCGTCCCGGGAGCTGTTTTTT.

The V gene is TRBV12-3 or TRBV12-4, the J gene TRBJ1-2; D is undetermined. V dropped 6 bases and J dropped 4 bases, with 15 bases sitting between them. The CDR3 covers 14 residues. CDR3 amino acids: CASRDSPNIYGYTF. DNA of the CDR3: TGTGCCAGCAGGGACTCCCCGAACATCTATGGCTACACCTTC.

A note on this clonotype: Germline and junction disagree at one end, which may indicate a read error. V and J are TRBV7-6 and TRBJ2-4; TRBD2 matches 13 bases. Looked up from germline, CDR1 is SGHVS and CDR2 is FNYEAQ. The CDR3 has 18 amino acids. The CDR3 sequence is CASSLGTSGKLTKNIQYF. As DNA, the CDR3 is TGCGCCAGCAGCTTAGGGACTAGCGGGAAACTTACCAAAAACATTCAGTACTTC. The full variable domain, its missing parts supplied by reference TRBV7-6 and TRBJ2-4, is GAGVSQSPRYKVTKRGQDVALRCDPISGHVSLYWYRQALGQGPEFLTYFNYEAQQDKSGLPNDRFSAERPEGSISTLTIQRTEQRDSAMYRCASSLGTSGKLTKNIQYFGAGTRLSVL.

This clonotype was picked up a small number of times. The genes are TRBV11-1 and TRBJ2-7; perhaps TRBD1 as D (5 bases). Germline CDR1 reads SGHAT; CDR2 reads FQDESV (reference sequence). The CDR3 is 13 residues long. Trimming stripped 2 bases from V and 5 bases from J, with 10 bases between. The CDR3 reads CASSLPAGNEQYF. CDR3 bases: TGTGCCAGCAGCTTACCGGCAGGGAACGAGCAGTACTTC.

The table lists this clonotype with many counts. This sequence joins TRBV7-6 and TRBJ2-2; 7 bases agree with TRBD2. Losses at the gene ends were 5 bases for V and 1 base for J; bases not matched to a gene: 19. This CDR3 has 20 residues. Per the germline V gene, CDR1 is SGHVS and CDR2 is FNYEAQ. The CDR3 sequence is CASSLKGGSGHKQNTGELFF. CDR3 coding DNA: TGTGCCAGCAGCCTTAAAGGCGGGAGCGGGCACAAACAGAACACCGGGGAGCTGTTTTTT. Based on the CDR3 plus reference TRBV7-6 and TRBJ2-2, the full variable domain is GAGVSQSPRYKVTKRGQDVALRCDPISGHVSLYWYRQALGQGPEFLTYFNYEAQQDKSGLPNDRFSAERPEGSISTLTIQRTEQRDSAMYRCASSLKGGSGHKQNTGELFFGEGSRLTVL.